This T cell receptor (beta chain) was observed in a study of identifying expanded T cells in peripheral blood. Germline assignment: CDR1 SGHVS and CDR2 FQNEAQ. The CDR3 loop spans 16 amino acids. The V gene lost 0 bases and the J gene lost 1 base, with 9 bases spanning the gap. During the collection period, no donor immune events like infections were recorded. Some clones are missing from TCRdb's copy, which holds only in-frame ones; the method was immunoSEQ multiplex PCR. The sample contains 100,000 or so clones, about 83% of which appear only once. Whole-study results and caveats: About 1.3 clones differed between technical replicates, versus around 15 and 19 over time. Clone count variance between approximately two-week samples rose with total template count.

Details on this clone: Its antigen remains unknown.

The source is a person aged 18 to 75 in good health. The rearrangement uses TRBV7-8 and TRBJ2-2, with a tentative D call TRBD2 (5 bases). The sample consisted of blood. CDR3 nucleotide sequence: TGTGCCAGCAGCTTAGCCGGGGATAGGAACACCGGGGAGCTGTTTTTT. This sequence encodes CASSLAGDRNTGELFF.